The 8 T cell receptor beta chains in this list originate from one sample, sequenced in a study of a mutant IDH1 vaccine in newly diagnosed glioma. The time point was: week 23, last vaccination. Topical imiquimod accompanied each vaccine dose, which consisted of 300 ug of mutant IDH1 20-mer peptide. Here immunoSEQ multiplex PCR was the method, and the copy in TCRdb shows in-frame clones only, minus some. This sample carries around 56,000 clones, 80% to 85% of them seen once, and the ten largest clones take approximately 8.2%. These TCRs' antigens remain unknown. This specimen was PBMCs, taken from a glioma patient whose treatment included an IDH1 peptide vaccine. Receptor source: a woman aged 40-49 years with glioma. Some clones in this sample may be carry-over from other donors' samples.

The CDR3 DNA reads as TGTGCCAGCAGTCAACCGACGAATGCCTATGGCTACACCTTC. Protein sequence: CASSQPTNAYGYTF. The V and J genes are TRBV27 and TRBJ1-2; D is ambiguous. Trimming stripped 5 bases from V and 4 bases from J, with 14 bases between. CDR3 length equals 14 residues. Per germline, CDR1 MNHEY and CDR2 SMNVEV (reference sequence).

V gene TRBV6-4 combines with J gene TRBJ2-1, with 10 bases that match TRBD2. CDR1 is MRHNA, CDR2 SNTAGT, per germline. CDR3 length equals 13 residues. J gave up 15 bases and V 0 bases, and 5 bases lay outside the gene matches. CDR3 DNA sequence: TGTGCCAGCAGTGACTCCCAGCGGGGGGGCCGGTTCTTC. Encoded protein: CASSDSQRGGRFF.

V is TRBV19 and J is TRBJ2-7; 10 nucleotides align to TRBD1. This CDR3 region has 14 residues. CDR1 is LNHDA and CDR2 is SQIVND in the germline V gene (reference sequence). Losses at the gene ends were 4 bases for V and 1 base for J; bases not matched to a gene: 1. Written as DNA, the CDR3 is TGTGCCAGTAGTACGGGACAGGGGTCCTACGAGCAGTACTTC. It encodes CASSTGQGSYEQYF.

The chain carries TRBV4-1 and TRBJ1-6, with 9 bases that match TRBD1. V shed 1 base, J shed 11 bases, and the junction held 6 bases outside the gene matches. The CDR3 consists of 15 residues. Per the germline V gene, CDR1 is MGHRA and CDR2 is YSYEKL. DNA of the CDR3: TGCGCCAGCAGCCAAGTACAGGGGGCAAAGGCACCCCTCCACTTT. Protein product: CASSQVQGAKAPLHF.

The genes are TRBV19 and TRBJ2-3; no definite D call. V lost 8 bases and J lost 2, with 11 bases in between. Germline CDR1 and CDR2: LNHDA and SQIVND (reference sequence). The CDR3 is 13 residues long. The CDR3 DNA follows: TGTGCCAGTCGCCGGTTGTCCACAGATACGCAGTATTTT. Its protein is CASRRLSTDTQYF.

This clone came up once. This sequence joins TRBV4-1 and TRBJ1-1; TRBD1 is a possible D gene (5 bases). Trimming cost V 1 base and J 6 bases, with 12 bases left between them. The germline V gene has CDR1 MGHRA and CDR2 YSYEKL. CDR3 length: 14 residues. Here the CDR3 DNA reads TGCGCCAGCAGCCAAGCCCTGGGGGTGGCTGAAGCTTTCTTT. Translating it yields CASSQALGVAEAFF.

This clone was detected once. This chain joins TRBV5-1 and TRBJ1-4; 8 bases are shared with TRBD1. V shed 7 bases, J shed 6 bases, and the junction held 11 bases outside the gene matches. The CDR3 covers 15 residues. Per the germline V gene, CDR1 is SGHRS and CDR2 is YFSETQ. The CDR3 reads CASAGQGAVYEKLFF. The CDR3 DNA sequence: TGCGCCAGCGCGGGTCAGGGGGCCGTATATGAAAAACTGTTTTTT.

This clone showed up just once. The V call is TRBV19, the J call TRBJ1-2; D remains unclear. The CDR3 sequence is 11 residues long. V was shortened by 6 bases and J by 4 bases, with 6 bases between the two germline ends. Germline values: CDR1 LNHDA, CDR2 SQIVND (reference sequence). In DNA, the CDR3 is TGTGCCAGTAGGGGCAGCTATGGCTACACCTTC. Translating it yields CASRGSYGYTF.